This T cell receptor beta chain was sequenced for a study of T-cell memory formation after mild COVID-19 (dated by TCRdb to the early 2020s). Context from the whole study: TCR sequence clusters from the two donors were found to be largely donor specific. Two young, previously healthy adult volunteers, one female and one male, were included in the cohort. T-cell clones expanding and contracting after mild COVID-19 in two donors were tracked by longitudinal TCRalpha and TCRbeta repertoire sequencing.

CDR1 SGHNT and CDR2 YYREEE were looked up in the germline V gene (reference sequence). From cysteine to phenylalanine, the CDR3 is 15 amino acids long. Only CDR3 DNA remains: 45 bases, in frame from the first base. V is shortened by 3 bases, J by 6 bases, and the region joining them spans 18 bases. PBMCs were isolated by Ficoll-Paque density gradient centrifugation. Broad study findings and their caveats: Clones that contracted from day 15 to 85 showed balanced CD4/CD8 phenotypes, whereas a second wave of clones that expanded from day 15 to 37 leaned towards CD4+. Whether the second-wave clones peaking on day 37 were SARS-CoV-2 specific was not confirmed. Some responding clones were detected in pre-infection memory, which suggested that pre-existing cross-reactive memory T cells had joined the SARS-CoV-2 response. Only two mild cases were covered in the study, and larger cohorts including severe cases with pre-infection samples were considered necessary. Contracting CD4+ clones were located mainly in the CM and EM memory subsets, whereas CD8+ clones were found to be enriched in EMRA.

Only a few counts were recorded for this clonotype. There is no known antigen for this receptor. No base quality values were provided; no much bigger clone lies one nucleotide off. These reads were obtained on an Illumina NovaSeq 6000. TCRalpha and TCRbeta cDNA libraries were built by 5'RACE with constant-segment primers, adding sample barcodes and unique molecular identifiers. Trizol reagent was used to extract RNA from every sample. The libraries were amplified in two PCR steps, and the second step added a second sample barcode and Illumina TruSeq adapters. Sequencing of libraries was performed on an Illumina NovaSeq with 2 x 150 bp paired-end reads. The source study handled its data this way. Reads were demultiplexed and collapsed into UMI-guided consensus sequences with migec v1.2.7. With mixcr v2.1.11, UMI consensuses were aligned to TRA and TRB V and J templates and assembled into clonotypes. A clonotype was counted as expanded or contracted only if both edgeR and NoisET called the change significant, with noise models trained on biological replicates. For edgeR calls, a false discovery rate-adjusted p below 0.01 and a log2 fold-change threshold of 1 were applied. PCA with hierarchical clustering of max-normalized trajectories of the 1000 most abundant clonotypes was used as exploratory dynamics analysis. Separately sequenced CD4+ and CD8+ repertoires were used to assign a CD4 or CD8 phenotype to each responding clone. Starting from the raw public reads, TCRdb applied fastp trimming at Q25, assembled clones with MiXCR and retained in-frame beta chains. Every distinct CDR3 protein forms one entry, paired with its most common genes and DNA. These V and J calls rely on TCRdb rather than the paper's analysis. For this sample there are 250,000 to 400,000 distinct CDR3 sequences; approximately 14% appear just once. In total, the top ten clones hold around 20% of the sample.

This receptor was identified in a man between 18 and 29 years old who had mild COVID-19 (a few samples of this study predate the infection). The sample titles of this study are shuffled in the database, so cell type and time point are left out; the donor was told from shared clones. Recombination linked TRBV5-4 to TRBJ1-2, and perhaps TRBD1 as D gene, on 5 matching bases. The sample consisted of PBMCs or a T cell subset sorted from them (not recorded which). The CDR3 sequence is CASSSLQGRGDGYTF. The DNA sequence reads TGTGCCAGCAGCTCCCTTCAGGGAAGAGGAGATGGCTACACCTTC.